This T cell receptor (beta chain) was retrieved from a study of blood T cell repertoires in COVID-19. Deletions cut 2 bases from V and 6 bases from J, with 13 bases between. The CDR3 has 14 residues. CDR1 is KGHSH, CDR2 LQKENI, per germline. TCRdb's table, derived via immunoSEQ multiplex PCR, lists solely in-frame clones and lacks some. The sample includes fewer than 300,000 clones, roughly 80% of them seen just once. This receptor was taken from a man between 35 and 55 years old who had been exposed to COVID-19. J is TRBJ1-1 and V is TRBV18; D is ambiguous. Sequencing used PBMCs or T cells enriched from blood (not recorded which). The CDR3: CASSPSGGFSEAFF. The CDR3 coding sequence is TGTGCCAGCTCACCATCGGGCGGGTTCTCTGAAGCTTTCTTT.